This T cell receptor (beta chain) was retrieved from a study of T cell repertoires in aging, cancer and after chemotherapy. About the study: Patients with glioblastoma brain tumors were sampled before and after temozolomide-based therapy. Some 8.1 million TCR reads were in the whole dataset.

On this clonotype: As yet, its antigen is unknown.

Amplification of TCR beta used genomic DNA extracted from peripheral blood. TRB rearrangements spanning V, D and J were amplified using mixed TRB-A/B primers. TCRdb reprocessed the multiplex PCR reads with MiXCR, giving one entry per CDR3 protein. The table records about 2,200 distinct CDR3 sequences, around 34% of them present only once. Study-level points and caveats: The repertoire data cannot show anything about immunological memory following chemotherapy.

The CDR3 consists of 13 residues. Deletions cut 3 bases from V and 0 bases from J, with 6 bases between. Germline CDR1 reads LNHDA; CDR2 reads SQIVND (reference sequence). The clonotype was recovered from a human donor with a solid tumor. The chain is built from TRBV19 and TRBJ2-7; no reliable D call. The sample consisted of blood. The CDR3 sequence: CASSIGYSYEQYF. The CDR3 DNA reads as TGTGCCAGTAGTATCGGGTACTCCTACGAGCAGTACTTC.